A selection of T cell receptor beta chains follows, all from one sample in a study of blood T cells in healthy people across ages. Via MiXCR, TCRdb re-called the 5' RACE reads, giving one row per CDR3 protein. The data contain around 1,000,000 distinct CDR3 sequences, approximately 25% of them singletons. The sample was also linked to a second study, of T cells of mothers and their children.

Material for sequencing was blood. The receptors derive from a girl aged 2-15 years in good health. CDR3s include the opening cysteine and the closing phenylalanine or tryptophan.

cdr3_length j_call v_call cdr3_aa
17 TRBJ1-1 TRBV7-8 CASSAPPGQGISTEAFF
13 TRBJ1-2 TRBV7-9 CASSLALGHGYTF
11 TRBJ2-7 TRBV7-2 CASSSSQLQYF
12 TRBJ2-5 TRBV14 CARIGGYETQYF
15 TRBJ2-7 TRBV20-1 CSARTPGQARAEQYF
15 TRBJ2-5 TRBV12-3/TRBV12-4 CASSKGTTLQETQYF
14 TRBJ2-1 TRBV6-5 CASSPAETYNEQFF
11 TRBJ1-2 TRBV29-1 CSVEDWNGYTF
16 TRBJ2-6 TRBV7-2 CASSYAGGSGANVLTF
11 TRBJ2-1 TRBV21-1 CANSTRREQFF
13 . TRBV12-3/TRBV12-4 CASSFLLMGTQYF
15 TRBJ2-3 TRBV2 CAGKLAGGGGDTQYF
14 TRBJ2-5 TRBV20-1 CSARDSPVEETQYF
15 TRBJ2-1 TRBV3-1 CASSQESSGSHEQFF
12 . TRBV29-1 CSVVSSLETQYF
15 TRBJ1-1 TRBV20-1 CSARTDRGSNTEAFF
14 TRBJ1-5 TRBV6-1 CASPGQANNQPQHF
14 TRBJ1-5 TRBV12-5 CASGDAYSNQPQHF
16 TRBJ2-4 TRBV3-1 CASSQSGSGKGGIQYF
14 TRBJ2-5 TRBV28 CASSFSQTSETQYF
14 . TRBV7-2 CASSLAPAADEQFF
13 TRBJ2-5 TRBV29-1 CSVTGPLRETQYF
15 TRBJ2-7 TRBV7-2 CASSLRQGTSGGPYF
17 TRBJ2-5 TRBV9 CASSVGPWGAHQETQYF
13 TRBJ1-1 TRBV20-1 CSASKTLNTEAFF
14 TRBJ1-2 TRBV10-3 CAISESDSHYGYTF
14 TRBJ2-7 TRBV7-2 CASSAGQTAYEQYF
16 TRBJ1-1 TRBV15 CATSIRGGNRDAEAFF
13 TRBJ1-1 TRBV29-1 CSVATTAGTEAFF
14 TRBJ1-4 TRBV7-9 CASADIGHDEKLFF
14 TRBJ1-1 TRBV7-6 CASSLTETGTEAFF
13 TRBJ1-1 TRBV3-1 CASSQKWESEAFF
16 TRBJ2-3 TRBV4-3 CAGSQEGVAHTDTQYF
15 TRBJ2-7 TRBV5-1 CASSLQPQISYEQYF
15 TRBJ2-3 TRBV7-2 CASSPTSSYTDTQYF
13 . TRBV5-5 CASSLDWQETQYF
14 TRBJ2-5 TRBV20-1 CSARDRLGQETQYF
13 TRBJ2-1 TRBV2 CASTAAHSNEQFF
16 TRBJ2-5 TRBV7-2 CASSLALGGDQETQYF
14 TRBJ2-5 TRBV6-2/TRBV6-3 CASSGGYPSETQYF
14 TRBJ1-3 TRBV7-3 CASSPDREGGTIYF
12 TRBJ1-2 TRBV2 CAYGRVNYGYTF
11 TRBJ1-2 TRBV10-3 CAISVGDGYTF
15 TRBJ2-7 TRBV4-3 CASSPTVGGSYEQYF
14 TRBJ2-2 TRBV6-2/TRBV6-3 CASSFELNTGELFF
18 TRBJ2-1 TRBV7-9 CASSPDPLASSSYNEQFF